The subject of this entry is one T cell receptor (beta chain). These data belong to a study of blood T cell repertoires in COVID-19. Whole-study context: Acute-phase and convalescent COVID-19 samples originated in the United States, Italy and Spain. Sample material is recorded as cDNA or gDNA derived from T cells, B-cell-depleted T cells, or PBMCs.

Self-reported history from a screening survey and questionnaire set each donor's cohort. Authors' processing steps: Cell counts per sample came from amplifying reference gene primers. Only in-frame clones appear in the TCRdb table, and some are missing; sequencing was by immunoSEQ multiplex PCR. V and J calls and clone size are given by that table; D and trimming were obtained from the DNA. The table lists under 350,000 clones, 86% of them singletons. This receptor was obtained from a woman aged 40 to 50 with acute COVID-19. The source material was PBMCs or T cells enriched from blood (not recorded which).

CDR3 residues: CASSTGGGAPQETQYF. In nucleotides, the CDR3 is TGTGCCAGCAGTACAGGCGGGGGGGCTCCCCAAGAGACCCAGTACTTC. The J gene is TRBJ2-5, the V gene TRBV28; 9 bases agree with TRBD2. Unmatched junction bases numbered 8, after V lost 5 bases and J lost 1 base. The CDR3 has 16 amino acids. The germline V gene has CDR1 MDHEN and CDR2 SYDVKM.